This T cell receptor (beta chain) was sequenced during a study of T cells in Graves' hyperthyroidism and ophthalmopathy. Whole-study context: Peripheral blood sampling occurred at initial diagnosis, before any treatment.

RNA transcripts provided the source from which TCR beta CDR3 regions were amplified. An initial round of RT-PCR targeting the TCR CDR3 relied on the HTBI primer set. Each CDR3 protein is one row after TCRdb ran MiXCR on the multiplex PCR reads. The repertoire consists of approximately 710,000 distinct CDR3 sequences, with about 18% occurring once and the leading ten covering 15%. Germline-derived CDR1 and CDR2 are MDHEN and SYDVKM. V shed 8 bases and J shed 5 bases, with 16 bases lying between them. This CDR3 has 14 amino acids. Points from the study as a whole: Researchers found most expanded thyroid clonotypes above 0.001 in blood as well.

The PBMCs had their origin in about 9.7 ml of fresh peripheral blood. There are many counts of this clonotype. Its target is unknown. The origin of this receptor is a man aged 50 to 59 with Graves' hyperthyroidism. Sequencing was done on a sample of blood. The chain carries TRBV28 and TRBJ2-1; D remains unclear. CDR3 sequence: CASHGTNNHNEQFF. Written as DNA, the CDR3 is TGTGCCAGCCACGGCACCAATAATCACAATGAGCAGTTCTTC.